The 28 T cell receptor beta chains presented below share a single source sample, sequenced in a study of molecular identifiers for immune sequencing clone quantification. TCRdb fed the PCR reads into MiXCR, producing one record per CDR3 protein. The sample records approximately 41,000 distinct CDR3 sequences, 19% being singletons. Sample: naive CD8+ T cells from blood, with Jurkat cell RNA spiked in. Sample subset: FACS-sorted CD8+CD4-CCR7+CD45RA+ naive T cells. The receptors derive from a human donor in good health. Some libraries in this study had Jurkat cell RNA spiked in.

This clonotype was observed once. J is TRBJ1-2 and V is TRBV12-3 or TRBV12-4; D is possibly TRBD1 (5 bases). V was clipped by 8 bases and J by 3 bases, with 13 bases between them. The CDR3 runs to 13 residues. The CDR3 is CASGSPGHYGYTF. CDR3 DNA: TGTGCCAGCGGTTCGCCAGGGCACTATGGCTACACCTTC.

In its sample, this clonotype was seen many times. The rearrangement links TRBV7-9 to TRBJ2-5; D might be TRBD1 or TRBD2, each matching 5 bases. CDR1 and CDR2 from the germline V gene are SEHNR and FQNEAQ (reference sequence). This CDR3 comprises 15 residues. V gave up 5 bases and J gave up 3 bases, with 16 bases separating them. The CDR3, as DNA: TGTGCCAGCAGCCTGAGTTGGGACCCGAAAGAGACCCAGTACTTC. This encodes CASSLSWDPKETQYF.

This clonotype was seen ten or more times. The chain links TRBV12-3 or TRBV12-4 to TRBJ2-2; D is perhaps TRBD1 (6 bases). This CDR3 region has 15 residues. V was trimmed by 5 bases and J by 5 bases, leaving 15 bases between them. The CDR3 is CASSQPTGQTGELFF. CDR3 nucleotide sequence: TGTGCCAGCAGTCAGCCTACCGGACAGACCGGGGAGCTGTTTTTT.

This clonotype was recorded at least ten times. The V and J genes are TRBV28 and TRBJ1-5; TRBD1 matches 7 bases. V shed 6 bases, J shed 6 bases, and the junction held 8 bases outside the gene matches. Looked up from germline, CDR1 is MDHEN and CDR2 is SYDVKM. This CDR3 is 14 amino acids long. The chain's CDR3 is CASREDRAPQPQHF. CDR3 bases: TGTGCCAGCAGGGAAGACAGGGCCCCTCAGCCCCAGCATTTT.

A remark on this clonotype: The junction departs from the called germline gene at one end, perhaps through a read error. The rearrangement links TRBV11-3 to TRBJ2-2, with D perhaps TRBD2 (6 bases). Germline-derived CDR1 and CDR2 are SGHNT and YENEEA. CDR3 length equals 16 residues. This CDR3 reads CVSRPPGLMNTGELFF. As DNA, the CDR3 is TGTGTCAGCAGACCACCGGGACTGATGAACACCGGGGAGCTGTTTTTT.

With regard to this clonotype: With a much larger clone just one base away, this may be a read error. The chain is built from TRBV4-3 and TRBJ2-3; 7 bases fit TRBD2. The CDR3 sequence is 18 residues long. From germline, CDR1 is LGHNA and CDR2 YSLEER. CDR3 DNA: TGCGCCAGCGGCCAAGAGGGGAGGCGGGGGTCGGGCACAGATACGCAGTATTTT. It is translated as CASGQEGRRGSGTDTQYF.

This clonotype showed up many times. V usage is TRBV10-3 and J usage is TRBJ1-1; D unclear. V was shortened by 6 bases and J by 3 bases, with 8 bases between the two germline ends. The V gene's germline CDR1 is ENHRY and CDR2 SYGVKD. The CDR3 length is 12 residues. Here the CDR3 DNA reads TGTGCCATCAGGGCCGTAGACACTGAAGCTTTCTTT. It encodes CAIRAVDTEAFF.

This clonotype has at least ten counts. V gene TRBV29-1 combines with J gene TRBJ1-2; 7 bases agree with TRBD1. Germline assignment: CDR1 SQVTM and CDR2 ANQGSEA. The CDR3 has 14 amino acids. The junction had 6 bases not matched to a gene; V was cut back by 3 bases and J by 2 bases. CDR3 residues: CSVEDRLKNYGYTF. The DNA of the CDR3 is TGCAGCGTTGAGGACAGGCTAAAGAACTATGGCTACACCTTC.

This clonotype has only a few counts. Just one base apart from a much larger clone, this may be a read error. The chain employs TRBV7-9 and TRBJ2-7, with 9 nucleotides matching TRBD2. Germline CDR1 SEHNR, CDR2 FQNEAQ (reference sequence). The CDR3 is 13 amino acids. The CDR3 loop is CAGSSSGVYEQYF. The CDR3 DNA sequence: TGTGCCGGCAGCTCTAGCGGGGTCTACGAGCAGTACTTC.

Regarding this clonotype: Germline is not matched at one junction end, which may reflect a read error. CDR3 sequence (DNA): TGCGCCAGCAGCTTGAGGCAGGCGACAGGGGAGACCCTGTACTTC. Residues: CASSLRQATGETLYF. The chain employs TRBV5-1 and TRBJ2-5, with 8 bases aligning to TRBD1. This CDR3 region has 15 residues. CDR1 and CDR2 from the germline V gene are SGHRS and YFSETQ.

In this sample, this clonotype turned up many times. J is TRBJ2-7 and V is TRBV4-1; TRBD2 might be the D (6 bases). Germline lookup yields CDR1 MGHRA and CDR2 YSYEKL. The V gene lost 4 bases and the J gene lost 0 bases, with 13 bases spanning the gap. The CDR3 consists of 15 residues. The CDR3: CASSPVRGISYEQYF. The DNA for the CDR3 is TGCGCCAGCAGCCCGGTGCGCGGGATCTCCTACGAGCAGTACTTC.

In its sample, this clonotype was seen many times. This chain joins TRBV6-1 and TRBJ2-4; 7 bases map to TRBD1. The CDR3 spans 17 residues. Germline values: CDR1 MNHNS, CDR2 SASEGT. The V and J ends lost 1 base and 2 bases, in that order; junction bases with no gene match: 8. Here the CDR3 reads CASSEEGQGVTKNIQYF. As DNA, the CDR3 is TGTGCCAGCAGTGAAGAAGGGCAGGGGGTGACCAAAAACATTCAGTACTTC.

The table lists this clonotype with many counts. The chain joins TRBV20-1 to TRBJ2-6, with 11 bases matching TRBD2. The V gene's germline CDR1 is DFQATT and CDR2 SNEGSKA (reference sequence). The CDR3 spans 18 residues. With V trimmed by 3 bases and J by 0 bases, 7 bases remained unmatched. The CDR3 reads CSARTTSGIHSGANVLTF. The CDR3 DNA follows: TGCAGTGCTAGGACGACTAGCGGGATCCACTCTGGGGCCAACGTCCTGACTTTC.

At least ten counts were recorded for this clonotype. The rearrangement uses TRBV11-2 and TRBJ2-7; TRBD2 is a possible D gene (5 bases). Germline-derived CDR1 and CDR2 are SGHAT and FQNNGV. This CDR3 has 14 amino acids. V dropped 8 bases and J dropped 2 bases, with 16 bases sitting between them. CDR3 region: CASGGWEPTYEQYF. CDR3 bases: TGTGCCAGCGGCGGGTGGGAGCCAACCTACGAGCAGTACTTC.

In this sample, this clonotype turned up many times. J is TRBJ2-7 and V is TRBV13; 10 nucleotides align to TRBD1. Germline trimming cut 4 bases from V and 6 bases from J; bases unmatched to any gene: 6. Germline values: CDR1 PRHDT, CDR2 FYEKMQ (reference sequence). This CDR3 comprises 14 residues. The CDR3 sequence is CASSSGTGVGEQYF. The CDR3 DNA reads TGTGCCAGCAGCTCCGGGACAGGGGTAGGCGAGCAGTACTTC.

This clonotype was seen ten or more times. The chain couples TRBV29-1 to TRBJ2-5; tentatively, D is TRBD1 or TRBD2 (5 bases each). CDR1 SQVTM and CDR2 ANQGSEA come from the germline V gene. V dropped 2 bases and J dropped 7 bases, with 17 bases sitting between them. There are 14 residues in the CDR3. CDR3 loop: CSVEPSYSRGTQYF. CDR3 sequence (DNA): TGCAGCGTTGAACCTAGCTACTCAAGGGGGACCCAGTACTTC.

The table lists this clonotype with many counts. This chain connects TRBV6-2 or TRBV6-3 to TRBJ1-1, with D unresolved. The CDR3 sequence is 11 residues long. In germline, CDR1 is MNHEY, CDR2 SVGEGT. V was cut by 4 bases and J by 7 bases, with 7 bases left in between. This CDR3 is CASSFLDEAFF. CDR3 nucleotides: TGTGCCAGCAGTTTCCTAGATGAAGCTTTCTTT.

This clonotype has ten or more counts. The CDR3 loop reads CASSSSGMGADTQYF. CDR3 sequence (DNA): TGTGCCAGTAGTTCGAGCGGGATGGGTGCAGATACGCAGTATTTT. The chain is built from TRBV19 and TRBJ2-3; 7 positions agree with TRBD2. The junction had 9 bases not matched to a gene; V was cut back by 5 bases and J by 4 bases. The CDR3 loop spans 15 amino acids. CDR1 and CDR2 from the germline V gene are LNHDA and SQIVND (reference sequence).

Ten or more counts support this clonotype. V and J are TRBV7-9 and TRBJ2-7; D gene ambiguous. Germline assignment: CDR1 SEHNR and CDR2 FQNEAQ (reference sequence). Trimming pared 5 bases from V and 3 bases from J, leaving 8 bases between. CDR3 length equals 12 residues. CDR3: CASSLVRYEQYF. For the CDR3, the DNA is TGTGCCAGCAGCCTGGTCCGCTACGAGCAGTACTTC.

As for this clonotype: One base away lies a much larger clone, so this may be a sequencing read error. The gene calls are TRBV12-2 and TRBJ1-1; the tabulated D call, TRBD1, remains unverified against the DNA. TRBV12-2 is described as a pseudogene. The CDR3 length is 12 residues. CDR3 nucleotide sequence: TGTGCAAAGTGGGGGGGGGACACTGGAGCTTTCTTT. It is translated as CAKWGGDTGAFF.

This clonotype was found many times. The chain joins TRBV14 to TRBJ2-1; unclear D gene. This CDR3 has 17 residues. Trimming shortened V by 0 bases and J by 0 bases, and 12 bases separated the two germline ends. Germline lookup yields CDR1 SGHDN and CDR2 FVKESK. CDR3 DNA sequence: TGTGCCAGCAGCCAAGATTTGGGCGGACGCTCCTACAATGAGCAGTTCTTC. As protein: CASSQDLGGRSYNEQFF.

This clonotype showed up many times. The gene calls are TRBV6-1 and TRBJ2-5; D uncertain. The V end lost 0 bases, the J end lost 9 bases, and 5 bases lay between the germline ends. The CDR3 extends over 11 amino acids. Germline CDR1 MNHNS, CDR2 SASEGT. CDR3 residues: CASSEAWAQYF. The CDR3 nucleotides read TGTGCCAGCAGTGAAGCTTGGGCCCAGTACTTC.

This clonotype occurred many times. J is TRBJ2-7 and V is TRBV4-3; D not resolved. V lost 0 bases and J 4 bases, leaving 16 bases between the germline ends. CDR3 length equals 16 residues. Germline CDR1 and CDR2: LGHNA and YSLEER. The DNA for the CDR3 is TGCGCCAGCAGCCAAGATGTGAAGGGTCCTGGGTACGAGCAGTACTTC. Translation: CASSQDVKGPGYEQYF.

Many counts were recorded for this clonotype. CDR3 DNA: TGCGCCAGCAGCTTGGACAGCACGCTAGCCAAAAACATTCAGTACTTC. Translating gives CASSLDSTLAKNIQYF. This chain joins TRBV5-1 and TRBJ2-4, with D hard to call. The germline V gene encodes CDR1 SGHRS and CDR2 YFSETQ. V was trimmed by 0 bases and J by 0 bases, leaving 10 bases between them. This CDR3 has 16 residues.

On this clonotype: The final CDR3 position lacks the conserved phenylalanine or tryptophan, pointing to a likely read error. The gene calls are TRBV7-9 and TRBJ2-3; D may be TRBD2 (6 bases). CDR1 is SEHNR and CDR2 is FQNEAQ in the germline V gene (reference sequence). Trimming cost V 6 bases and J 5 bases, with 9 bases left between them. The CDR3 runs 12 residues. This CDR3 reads CASRVGGDTQYL. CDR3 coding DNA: TGTGCCAGCAGGGTGGGAGGAGATACGCAGTATCTT.

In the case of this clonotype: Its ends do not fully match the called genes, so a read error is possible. CDR3 loop: CAASDLLGMNTGELFF. For the CDR3, the DNA is TGTGCCGCCAGTGATTTACTGGGCATGAACACCGGGGAGCTGTTTTTT. The rearrangement joins TRBV24-1 to TRBJ2-2, with D unclear. From germline, CDR1 is KGHDR and CDR2 SFDVKD. The CDR3 is 16 residues long.

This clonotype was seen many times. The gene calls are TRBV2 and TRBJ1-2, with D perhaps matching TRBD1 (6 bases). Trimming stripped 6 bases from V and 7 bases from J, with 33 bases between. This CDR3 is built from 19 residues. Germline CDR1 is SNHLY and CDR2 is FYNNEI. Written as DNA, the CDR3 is TGTGCCAGCAGCGCCAAACCCTGGACCCTGGACAGCGCTGTAGGTGGCTACACCTTC. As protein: CASSAKPWTLDSAVGGYTF.

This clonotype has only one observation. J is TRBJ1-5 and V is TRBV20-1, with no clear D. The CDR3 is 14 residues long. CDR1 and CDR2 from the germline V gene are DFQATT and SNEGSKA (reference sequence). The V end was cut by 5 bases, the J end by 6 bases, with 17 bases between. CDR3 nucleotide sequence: TGCAGTGCTGGTATCCCTGGGAGTAGTCAGCCCCAGCATTTT. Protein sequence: CSAGIPGSSQPQHF.